The TCR beta chain under discussion was sequenced for a study of beta chain features in type 1 diabetes. As every portion of the isolated RNA was reverse transcribed, the sequencing read expressed TCRB transcripts. TCRdb's copy holds only in-frame clones and misses some; the assay was immunoSEQ multiplex PCR. The data hold hundreds of thousands of clones, with about 10% observed a single time. Study-level findings and limits: Moderate but significant shortening of TCRB CDR3s was recorded in all four CD4+ subsets from Type 1 diabetes patients.

This clone was picked up a small number of times. Its antigen is not known. Other DNA sequences in this specimen translate into the identical CDR3. The sample was naive CD4+ T cells from blood. The clonotype was recovered from a woman between 18 and 30 years old in good health.

The CDR3 region has the DNA TGCGCCAGCAGCTTGGCTGGGCCTGGAAACACCATATATTTT. This gives the protein CASSLAGPGNTIYF. The chain couples TRBV5-1 to TRBJ1-3; no reliable D call. The CDR3 extends over 14 amino acids. V was cut by 0 bases and J by 2 bases, with 6 bases left in between. The germline gives CDR1 SGHRS, CDR2 YFSETQ.